This TCR beta chain was recovered during a study of cytomegalovirus exposure and HLA in healthy donors. Notes on the study in general: A few V segments could not be told apart, such as TRBV6-2 and TRBV6-3, and were left out. Later analysis associated a missense DCLRE1C variant with TCR beta V- and J-gene trimming.

Notes on this clone: The antigen is not known.

Amplification used 60 Vbeta primers and 13 Jbeta primers. The protocol was immunoSEQ multiplex PCR, while the TCRdb copy is restricted to in-frame clones and leaves out a portion. This sample carries roughly 130,000 clones, roughly three fifths of them seen once, and the ten largest clones take about 1.8%. V lost 4 bases to trimming and J lost 6 bases, with 16 bases between them. The CDR3 contains 15 residues. Looked up from germline, CDR1 is SNHLY and CDR2 is FYNNEI. Healthy bone marrow donors formed the donor group. This clonotype was obtained from a male donor in good health and CMV-seronegative. The sequenced sample consisted of PBMCs. This sequence joins TRBV2 and TRBJ1-5, with D possibly TRBD1 on 6 matching bases. Here the CDR3 DNA reads TGTGCCAGCAGTGGGAGTACAGGGTTCGGTCAGCCCCAGCATTTT. This translates into CASSGSTGFGQPQHF.